A single sample gave rise to the 32 T cell receptor beta chains below, sequenced in a study of cytomegalovirus exposure and HLA in healthy donors. The study ran its PCR with 60 Vbeta and 13 Jbeta primers. Here immunoSEQ multiplex PCR was the method, and the copy in TCRdb shows in-frame clones only, minus some. Of about 90,000 clones in the sample, approximately 65% were seen once. What was sequenced was PBMCs. The origin of the receptors is a man younger than 45 in good health and CMV-seronegative.

The CDR3 is CASSQDVTLSANTIYF. DNA for the CDR3: TGTGCCAGCAGCCAAGACGTGACTCTTTCCGCAAACACCATATATTTT. The chain combines TRBV4-2 with TRBJ1-3; no reliable D call. V was trimmed by 0 bases and J by 6 bases, leaving 15 bases between them. Germline V CDR1 and CDR2: LGHNA, YNFKEQ. The CDR3 spans 16 residues.

The rearrangement uses TRBV11-3 and TRBJ2-7; TRBD1 matches at 8 bases. Trimming removed 4 bases from V and 2 bases from J; junction bases left unmatched: 4. Germline assignment: CDR1 SGHNT and CDR2 YENEEA. CDR3 length equals 14 residues. The CDR3 loop reads CASSWKQGAYEQYF. CDR3 DNA sequence: TGTGCCAGCAGCTGGAAACAGGGGGCCTACGAGCAGTACTTC.

The rearrangement links TRBV7-3 to TRBJ2-3, with a tentative D call TRBD2 (6 bases). The CDR3 runs 16 residues. Deletions cut 5 bases from V and 0 bases from J, with 15 bases between. The V gene's germline CDR1 is SGHTA and CDR2 FQGTGA. The CDR3 nucleotides are TGTGCCAGCAGCCCATTAGCGGCTACCAGCACAGATACGCAGTATTTT. Residues: CASSPLAATSTDTQYF.

This clone was seen a handful of times. The rearrangement joins TRBV4-1 to TRBJ1-4; 11 bases match TRBD1. Trimming cost V 5 bases and J 10 bases; bases outside gene matches: 15. CDR1 and CDR2 (germline): MGHRA, YSYEKL. CDR3 length: 17 amino acids. The CDR3 sequence is CASSSGTGGDLGRKLFF. For the CDR3, the DNA is TGCGCCAGCAGCTCCGGGACAGGGGGAGACCTGGGAAGAAAACTGTTTTTT.

A word on this clone: At one end the junction does not follow the germline gene, possibly because of a read error. V usage is TRBV4-1 and J usage is TRBJ2-2, with 9 bases fitting TRBD2. There are 18 residues in the CDR3. The germline V gene has CDR1 MGHRA and CDR2 YSYEKL. The CDR3 bases are TGCGCCAGCAGTCAAGGGTGGCGGGAGGGAGTCGACACCGGGGAGCTGTTTTTT. Translation gives CASSQGWREGVDTGELFF.

The chain uses TRBV19 and TRBJ1-2; tentatively, D is TRBD1 (6 bases). This CDR3 has 13 amino acids. V lost 4 bases, J lost 0 bases, and 6 bases lay in between. Germline assignment: CDR1 LNHDA and CDR2 SQIVND (reference sequence). Here the CDR3 DNA reads TGTGCCAGTAGTAACAGGGCTAACTATGGCTACACCTTC. Its protein is CASSNRANYGYTF.

The chain uses TRBV11-2 and TRBJ2-7; 7 bases are a match to TRBD2. Trimming removed 1 base from V and 1 base from J; junction bases left unmatched: 4. From germline, CDR1 is SGHAT and CDR2 FQNNGV. The CDR3 loop spans 15 amino acids. CDR3 coding DNA: TGTGCCAGCAGCTTAGTGGGGGGGAAGTCCTACGAGCAGTACTTC. It yields the protein CASSLVGGKSYEQYF.

This clone was seen a few times. The chain links TRBV5-1 to TRBJ2-7; TRBD2 might be the D (6 bases). The CDR3 totals 14 residues. The V gene lost 1 base and the J gene lost 6 bases, with 14 bases spanning the gap. The V gene's germline CDR1 is SGHRS and CDR2 YFSETQ. The CDR3 spells CASSLIGEVGEQYF. The DNA of the CDR3 is TGCGCCAGCAGCTTGATAGGGGAGGTCGGCGAGCAGTACTTC.

The J gene is TRBJ1-1, the V gene TRBV29-1, with D uncertain. The length of the CDR3 is 12 residues. V lost 7 bases to trimming and J lost 0 bases, with 9 bases between them. Germline loops: CDR1 SQVTM, CDR2 ANQGSEA. This CDR3 reads CSARHVNTEAFF. CDR3 coding DNA: TGCAGCGCCAGACATGTGAACACTGAAGCTTTCTTT.

The chain combines TRBV12-5 with TRBJ2-5; D is unresolved. V gave up 5 bases and J gave up 4 bases, with 5 bases separating them. This CDR3 contains 11 residues. The germline gives CDR1 LGHNT, CDR2 FRNRAP. The CDR3 reads CASGPGETQYF. As DNA, the CDR3 is TGTGCTAGTGGTCCGGGAGAGACCCAGTACTTC.

This clone was seen more than once but under ten times. The rearrangement uses TRBV27 and TRBJ1-1; possible D gene TRBD1, 5 bases. Trimming removed 6 bases at V and 3 bases at J, with 11 bases between. Looked up from germline, CDR1 is MNHEY and CDR2 is SMNVEV (reference sequence). This CDR3 contains 13 residues. This chain's CDR3 is CASRGGGDTEAFF. The CDR3, as DNA: TGTGCCAGCAGGGGGGGTGGGGACACTGAAGCTTTCTTT.

This rearrangement joins TRBV7-3 to TRBJ1-4, with a weak D call TRBD1 (5 bases). This CDR3 region has 15 residues. The germline CDR1 and CDR2 sequences are SGHTA and FQGTGA. V shed 4 bases and J shed 0 bases, with 9 bases lying between them. CDR3 nucleotide sequence: TGTGCCAGCAGCTGGCAGGGTGCAACTAATGAAAAACTGTTTTTT. Amino acid sequence: CASSWQGATNEKLFF.

The gene calls are TRBV6-5 and TRBJ1-1, with 8 positions matching TRBD1. Trimming cost V 4 bases and J 0 bases; bases outside gene matches: 7. The CDR3 spans 16 residues. The germline V gene has CDR1 MNHEY and CDR2 SVGAGI. This CDR3 is CASSSHDRGMNTEAFF. The DNA for the CDR3 is TGTGCCAGCAGTTCGCATGACAGGGGAATGAACACTGAAGCTTTCTTT.

This clone was counted once. This chain links TRBV15 with TRBJ2-6; tentative D call: TRBD2 (7 bases). V lost 3 bases, J lost 3 bases, and 12 bases lay in between. The CDR3 is made up of 16 amino acids. The V gene's germline CDR1 is LNHNV and CDR2 YYDKDF (reference sequence). The CDR3 sequence: CATSRGRGGGANVLTF. CDR3 in DNA: TGTGCCACCAGCAGGGGGAGGGGGGGTGGGGCCAACGTCCTGACTTTC.

The chain combines TRBV28 with TRBJ2-7; 9 positions agree with TRBD2. The trim removed 7 bases at V and 3 bases at J, leaving 7 bases unmatched. CDR1 is MDHEN, CDR2 SYDVKM, per germline. The CDR3 consists of 14 residues. For the CDR3, the DNA is TGTGCCAGCAACGATCAAGCGGGAGGCTACGAGCAGTACTTC. Translating it yields CASNDQAGGYEQYF.

In DNA, the CDR3 is TGTGCCAGCAGTTTGTTTTGGGGGGAAGCGGAGACCCAGTACTTC. Encoded protein: CASSLFWGEAETQYF. This chain uses TRBV27 with TRBJ2-5; tentative D call: TRBD2 (6 bases). The CDR3 is 15 residues long. Per the germline V gene, CDR1 is MNHEY and CDR2 is SMNVEV (reference sequence). The V end lost 3 bases, the J end lost 5 bases, and 16 bases lay between the germline ends.

The J gene is TRBJ2-3, the V gene TRBV7-2; TRBD2 aligns across 12 bases. This CDR3 comprises 17 residues. Trimming at V came to 5 bases and at J to 3 bases, leaving 9 bases not matched to a gene. Per the germline V gene, CDR1 is SGHTA and CDR2 is FQGNSA. This CDR3 is CASSTPRLAGETDTQYF. DNA for the CDR3: TGTGCCAGCAGCACCCCTAGACTAGCGGGGGAGACAGATACGCAGTATTTT.

The chain recombines TRBV28 with TRBJ2-1; no definite D call. Trimming took 2 bases from V and 0 from J, leaving 11 bases between them. This CDR3 region has 16 residues. The V gene's germline CDR1 is MDHEN and CDR2 SYDVKM. CDR3 nucleotides: TGTGCCAGCAGTTTACCCACGGTTTTCTCCTACAATGAGCAGTTCTTC. Translated, it gives CASSLPTVFSYNEQFF.

This sequence joins TRBV2 and TRBJ2-5, with 8 bases aligning to TRBD1. This CDR3 spans 13 amino acids. Germline V gives CDR1 SNHLY, CDR2 FYNNEI. Trimming at V came to 4 bases and at J to 4 bases, leaving 2 bases not matched to a gene. CDR3 bases: TGTGCCAGCAGTGGGGGGACAGGAGAGACCCAGTACTTC. As protein: CASSGGTGETQYF.

The V and J genes are TRBV19 and TRBJ2-1; 12 nucleotides line up with TRBD2. Germline V gives CDR1 LNHDA, CDR2 SQIVND (reference sequence). The CDR3 sequence is 15 residues long. With V trimmed by 6 bases and J by 6 bases, 6 bases remained unmatched. The CDR3 nucleotides read TGTGCCAGTAGACCGGGACTAGCGGGCCCCAATGAGCAGTTCTTC. As protein: CASRPGLAGPNEQFF.

In this sample, this clone turned up a few times. The chain couples TRBV19 to TRBJ2-1; 12 bases map to TRBD2. CDR3 size: 14 residues. Losses at the gene ends were 8 bases for V and 8 bases for J; bases not matched to a gene: 7. Germline V CDR1 and CDR2: LNHDA, SQIVND (reference sequence). The CDR3 bases are TGTGCCAGTGCAAGGACTAGCGGGATGGATGAGCAGTTCTTC. It translates to CASARTSGMDEQFF.

The chain joins TRBV6-5 to TRBJ2-2; TRBD2 might be the D (7 bases). This CDR3 has 15 amino acids. Germline lookup yields CDR1 MNHEY and CDR2 SVGAGI. V lost 5 bases to trimming and J lost 0 bases, with 10 bases between them. The CDR3 sequence is CASSRGAANTGELFF. The CDR3, as DNA: TGTGCCAGCAGTCGGGGGGCAGCGAACACCGGGGAGCTGTTTTTT.

This clone was observed a handful of times. V usage is TRBV6-5 and J usage is TRBJ1-2; 9 bases map to TRBD1. The trim removed 4 bases at V and 2 bases at J, leaving 5 bases unmatched. This CDR3 spans 15 amino acids. Per the germline V gene, CDR1 is MNHEY and CDR2 is SVGAGI. CDR3 residues: CASSLNRGPNYGYTF. CDR3 coding DNA: TGTGCCAGCAGTTTAAACAGGGGGCCCAACTATGGCTACACCTTC.

In nucleotides, the CDR3 is TGTGCCAGCAGGGGGGCAGTTATGAACACTGAAGCTTTCTTT. This sequence encodes CASRGAVMNTEAFF. The V gene is TRBV2, the J gene TRBJ1-1; D may be TRBD1 (6 bases). The germline CDR1 and CDR2 sequences are SNHLY and FYNNEI. CDR3 length equals 14 residues. V was cut by 6 bases and J by 0 bases, with 11 bases left in between. Drawing the rest from reference TRBV2 and TRBJ1-1, the complete variable domain is EPEVTQTPSHQVTQMGQEVILRCVPISNHLYFYWYRQILGQKVEFLVSFYNNEISEKSEIFDDQFSVERPDGSNFTLKIRSTKLEDSAMYFCASRGAVMNTEAFFGQGTRLTVV.

The chain combines TRBV5-6 with TRBJ1-1; no firm D call. The CDR3 is made up of 15 amino acids. Germline CDR1 reads SGHDT; CDR2 reads YYEEEE. V dropped 0 bases and J dropped 1 base, with 10 bases sitting between them. CDR3 DNA sequence: TGTGCCAGCAGCTTGGCGGGAGGATCGAACACTGAAGCTTTCTTT. This gives the protein CASSLAGGSNTEAFF.

This clone has a handful of counts. This sequence joins TRBV5-4 and TRBJ2-5, with 7 bases fitting TRBD1. Germline CDR1 SGHNT, CDR2 YYREEE (reference sequence). V gave up 1 base and J gave up 1 base; unmatched junction bases: 1. The CDR3 covers 14 residues. CDR3 amino acids: CASSLRGPQETQYF. CDR3 bases: TGTGCCAGCAGCTTGAGGGGGCCCCAAGAGACCCAGTACTTC.

The rearrangement joins TRBV9 to TRBJ2-2, with 9 nucleotides matching TRBD1. V was pared by 3 bases and J by 7 bases, with 13 bases of the junction left unmatched. The CDR3 runs 17 residues. Germline CDR1 reads SGDLS; CDR2 reads YYNGEE. As DNA, the CDR3 is TGTGCCAGCAGCGGGGCCGGGACAGGGACCTCCCGCGGGGAGCTGTTTTTT. Its protein product is CASSGAGTGTSRGELFF.

In its sample, this clone was seen once. This chain links TRBV5-6 with TRBJ2-1; a possible D gene is TRBD2 (5 bases). The CDR3 is 17 amino acids. CDR1 is SGHDT and CDR2 is YYEEEE in the germline V gene. V was shortened by 4 bases and J by 0 bases, with 17 bases between the two germline ends. In nucleotides, the CDR3 is TGTGCCAGCAGCACCGCCTCGGGGTTAAGCTCCTACAATGAGCAGTTCTTC. This translates into CASSTASGLSSYNEQFF.

V usage is TRBV6-5 and J usage is TRBJ1-4; 9 nucleotides agree with TRBD1. With 0 bases clipped from V and 4 bases from J, the junction kept 0 bases outside the gene matches. Looked up from germline, CDR1 is MNHEY and CDR2 is SVGAGI. The CDR3 contains 15 residues. The CDR3 nucleotides read TGTGCCAGCAGTTACTCGGGACAGGGTAATGAAAAACTGTTTTTT. This translates into CASSYSGQGNEKLFF.

The chain recombines TRBV28 with TRBJ1-5; D is possibly TRBD1 (6 bases). CDR3 length: 17 amino acids. Germline V CDR1 and CDR2: MDHEN, SYDVKM. V was trimmed by 4 bases and J by 4 bases, leaving 20 bases between them. CDR3 region: CASSSPGPGTQNQPQHF. CDR3 bases: TGTGCCAGCAGTTCCCCAGGTCCAGGGACACAGAATCAGCCCCAGCATTTT.

The rearrangement links TRBV4-1 to TRBJ1-4, with D possibly being TRBD1 (5 bases). Germline V gene data show CDR1 as MGHRA and CDR2 as YSYEKL. V was trimmed by 0 bases and J by 7 bases, leaving 6 bases between them. CDR3 size: 13 residues. Here the CDR3 reads CASSQDRGEKLFF. DNA for the CDR3: TGCGCCAGCAGCCAAGATAGGGGTGAAAAACTGTTTTTT.

V is TRBV19 and J is TRBJ1-5, with a weak D call TRBD1 (6 bases). In germline, CDR1 is LNHDA, CDR2 SQIVND (reference sequence). CDR3 length: 15 residues. Trimming took off 3 bases at V and 7 bases at J, with 16 bases between the two ends. CDR3 sequence (DNA): TGTGCCAGTAGTATTTGGGGGCAGACCGGCCAGCCCCAGCATTTT. Protein sequence: CASSIWGQTGQPQHF.